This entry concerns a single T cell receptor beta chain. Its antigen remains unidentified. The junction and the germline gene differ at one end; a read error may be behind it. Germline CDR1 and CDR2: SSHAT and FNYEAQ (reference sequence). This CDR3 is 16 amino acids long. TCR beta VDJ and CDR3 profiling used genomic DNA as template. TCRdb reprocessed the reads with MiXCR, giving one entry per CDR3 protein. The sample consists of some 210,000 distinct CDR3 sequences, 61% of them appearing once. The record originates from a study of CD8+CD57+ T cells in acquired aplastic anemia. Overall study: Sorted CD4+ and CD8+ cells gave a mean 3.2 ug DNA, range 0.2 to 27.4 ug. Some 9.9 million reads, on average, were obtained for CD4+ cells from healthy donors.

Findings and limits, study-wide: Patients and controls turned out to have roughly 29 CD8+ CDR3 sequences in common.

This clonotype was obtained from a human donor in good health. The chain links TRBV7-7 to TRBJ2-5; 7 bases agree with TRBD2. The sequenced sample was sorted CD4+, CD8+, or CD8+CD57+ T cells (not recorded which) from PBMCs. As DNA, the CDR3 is TGTGCTAGCAGCTTAGCTAGAGCGGGGAGGCAAGAGACCCAGTACTTC. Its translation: CASSLARAGRQETQYF.